The sequence of this TCR beta chain was determined in a study of vaccination and CD4 T cells after COVID-19. On the study more broadly: The convalescents were made up of six males and four females, two of whom were Hispanic. The authors gave control cultures a CEFX pool, an HIV-1 Nef pool, or no peptide.

The germline V gene has CDR1 LNHDA and CDR2 SQIVND (reference sequence). The CDR3 length is 15 residues. Trimming removed 1 base from V and 4 bases from J, with 13 bases in between. The study's findings and limits: Analysis of convalescent patients found that 304 of 307 vaccine-specific clones were spike mono-reactive. Convalescent patients saw a median 86.3% of their reactive clones show up only after vaccination.

Treatment reported: approximately 11-day PBMC culture with coronavirus spike peptide pools or control peptides (ViraFEST assay). An Oncomine TCR Beta short-read assay was used to sequence the DNA from cultured CD4+ T cells. In TCRdb, the PCR reads were re-called with MiXCR into one record per CDR3 protein. The sample includes over 10,000 distinct CDR3 sequences, over 50% of them seen just once. This clonotype was found a few times. Its antigen is currently unknown. This chain links TRBV19 with TRBJ2-5; D is unclear. The clonotype comes from a human donor with COVID-19. The material sequenced was cultured CD4+ T cells from blood, taken after SARS-CoV-2 vaccination. CDR3 sequence: CASSIASASGETQYF. CDR3 sequence (DNA): TGTGCCAGTAGTATAGCCTCGGCGTCGGGAGAGACCCAGTACTTC. Filled out from reference TRBV19 and TRBJ2-5, the complete variable domain reads DGGITQSPKYLFRKEGQNVTLSCEQNLNHDAMYWYRQDPGQGLRLIYYSQIVNDFQKGDIAEGYSVSREKKESFPLTVTSAQKNPTAFYLCASSIASASGETQYFGPGTRLLVL.